The present T cell receptor (beta chain) was sequenced within a study of blood T cell repertoires in COVID-19. Overall study: The study drew acute and convalescent COVID-19 samples from the United States, Italy and Spain.

Per the original methods: How many nucleated cells were present was estimated from reference gene primer amplification. Generated by immunoSEQ multiplex PCR, the TCRdb table keeps only in-frame clones and is missing some. V, J and clone size are those of that table, while D and trimming were read from the DNA. In the table there are about 130,000 clones, about 89% of which are singletons. Trimming removed 3 bases from V and 5 bases from J; junction bases left unmatched: 8. Germline assignment: CDR1 KGHDR and CDR2 SFDVKD. This CDR3 comprises 15 residues. The chain is built from TRBV24-1 and TRBJ2-5, with TRBD1 matching 7 bases. The sequenced sample consisted of peripheral blood. This receptor was taken from a woman aged 55-70 years with acute or convalescent COVID-19. For the CDR3, the DNA is TGTGCCACCAGTGATCCAGACAGGGCAGAGGAGACCCAGTACTTC. This gives the protein CATSDPDRAEETQYF.